The T cell receptor (beta chain) under discussion was sequenced for a study of early T cells in non-severe SARS-CoV-2 infection. Overall study context: Sequencing of unsorted whole blood was done on bulk RNA, leaving chains unpaired.

At least ten counts were recorded for this clonotype. The antigen is unknown. Individual cDNA molecules each received unique molecular identifiers attached to them. TCRdb analysed the 5' RACE reads with MiXCR anew, one entry per CDR3 protein. Here the sample spans approximately 32,000 distinct CDR3 sequences, roughly 7% being singletons. General study points: VDJdb matching skewed toward anti-spike CD8 responses, missing private and CD4 specificities.

The CDR3 runs to 14 residues. Trimming took 4 bases from V and 8 from J; bases not matched to a gene: 6. Germline V gene sequence: CDR1 LGHDT, CDR2 YNNKEL (reference sequence). The sequenced sample consisted of whole blood. This receptor was taken from an adult who was a healthcare worker with PCR-confirmed SARS-CoV-2 infection or an uninfected control (not recorded which). The chain has TRBV3-1 and TRBJ1-2; 11 bases match TRBD1. In nucleotides, the CDR3 is TGTGCCAGCAGCCCCGGACAGGGGGCGCAGGGCTACACCTTC. Protein: CASSPGQGAQGYTF.